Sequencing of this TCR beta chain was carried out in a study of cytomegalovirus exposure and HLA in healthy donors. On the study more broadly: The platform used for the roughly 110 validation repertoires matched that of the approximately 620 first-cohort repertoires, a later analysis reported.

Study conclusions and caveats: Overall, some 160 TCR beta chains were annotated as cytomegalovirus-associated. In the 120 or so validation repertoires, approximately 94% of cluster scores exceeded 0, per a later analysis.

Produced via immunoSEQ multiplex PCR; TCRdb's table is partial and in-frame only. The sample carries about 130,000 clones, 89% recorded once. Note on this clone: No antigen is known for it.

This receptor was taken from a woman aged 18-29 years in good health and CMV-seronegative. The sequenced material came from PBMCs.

The CDR3 nucleotides are TGTGCCAGCATCTACTTGGGACAAGTCACAGATACGCAGTATTTT. Residues: CASIYLGQVTDTQYF. The chain combines TRBV6-5 with TRBJ2-3, with D perhaps TRBD1 (6 bases). V was pared by 7 bases and J by 2 bases, with 16 bases between. The CDR3 is 15 residues long. From germline, CDR1 is MNHEY and CDR2 SVGAGI.